These T cell receptor beta chains were read from a single sample in a study of T cells after yellow fever vaccination. MiXCR, run by TCRdb on the 5' RACE reads, gives a single entry per CDR3 protein. Of over 300,000 distinct CDR3 sequences listed, around 7% are singletons. Sequencing was performed on PBMCs, taken about 49 days after the first yellow fever vaccination. The origin of the receptors is a man aged 18 to 29 who received the YFV17D yellow fever vaccine. Each CDR3 is given with its conserved first and last residue. A D gene is named only where the DNA matches it firmly.

j_call | d_call | v_call | cdr3_length | cdr3_aa
TRBJ2-1 | NA | TRBV5-1 | 13 | CASRGDHYNEQFF
TRBJ2-7 | TRBD1 | TRBV12-3/TRBV12-4 | 17 | CASSPPNWTGDLYEQYF
TRBJ2-7 | NA | TRBV12-3/TRBV12-4 | 12 | CASPKGPYEQYF
TRBJ2-3 | TRBD2 | TRBV7-2 | 12 | CASSGAGNTQYF
TRBJ2-2 | NA | TRBV4-1 | 17 | CASSQNRGGGSPGELFF
TRBJ2-2 | NA | TRBV11-2 | 13 | CASSFRGTGELFF
TRBJ2-5 | NA | TRBV6-1 | 15 | CASKIGQGDIETQYF
TRBJ2-6 | NA | TRBV2 | 18 | CASSKRGTPNSGANVLTF
TRBJ1-4 | NA | TRBV7-9 | 15 | CASSFLGATNEKLFF
TRBJ2-2 | NA | TRBV21-1 | 16 | CASSKDRQGSTGELFF
TRBJ1-3 | NA | TRBV4-3 | 16 | CASSQDTEGSGNTIYF
TRBJ2-7 | NA | TRBV4-3 | 15 | CASSQIDEVTYEQYF
TRBJ2-1 | TRBD1 | TRBV5-1 | 14 | CASSPGQGNNEQFF
TRBJ1-1 | NA | TRBV9 | 13 | CASSVWHNTEAFF
TRBJ2-6 | NA | TRBV20-1 | 14 | CSAPRGSGANVLTF
TRBJ2-7 | TRBD2 | TRBV20-1 | 18 | CSAEGAGTSGTLIDEQYF
TRBJ2-7 | NA | TRBV5-4 | 15 | CASSPAGQASYEQYF
TRBJ2-3 | TRBD2 | TRBV20-1 | 15 | CSARGLAGPTDTQYF
TRBJ1-6 | TRBD1 | TRBV6-5 | 14 | CASSYGQGGSPLHF
TRBJ2-7 | NA | TRBV28 | 14 | CASSLSRSSYEQYF
TRBJ1-4 | NA | TRBV6-5 | 14 | CASRSLDIREKLFF
TRBJ1-2 | NA | TRBV5-6 | 17 | CASSLAVGLTGNYGYTF
TRBJ2-1 | TRBD2 | TRBV7-9 | 17 | CASTPGGGPILYNEQFF
TRBJ1-5 | NA | TRBV7-2 | 13 | CASSFGPNQPQHF
TRBJ2-1 | TRBD2 | TRBV20-1 | 15 | CSAARASGGYNEQFF
TRBJ2-2 | TRBD1 | TRBV3-1 | 16 | CASSQDGTGITGELFF
TRBJ2-2 | NA | TRBV19 | 17 | CASSPRGGRVSTGELFF
TRBJ1-6 | NA | TRBV10-3 | 13 | CAVQDGINSPLHF